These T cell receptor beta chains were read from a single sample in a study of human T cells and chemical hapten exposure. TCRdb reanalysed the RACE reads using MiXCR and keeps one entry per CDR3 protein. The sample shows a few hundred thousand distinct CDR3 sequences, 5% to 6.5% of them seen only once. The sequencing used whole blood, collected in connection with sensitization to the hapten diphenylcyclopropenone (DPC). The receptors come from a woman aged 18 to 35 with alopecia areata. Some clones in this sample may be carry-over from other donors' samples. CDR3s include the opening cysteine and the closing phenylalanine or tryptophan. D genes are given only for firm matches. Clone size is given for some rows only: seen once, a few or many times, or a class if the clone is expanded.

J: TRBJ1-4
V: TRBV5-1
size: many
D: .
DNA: TGCGCCAGCAGCTTGGGGCAGCCTTTTGGAAAACTGTTTTTT
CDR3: CASSLGQPFGKLFF

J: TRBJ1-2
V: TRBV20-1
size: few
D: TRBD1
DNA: TGCAGTGCTAACTCAGGGGGGATCTATGGCTACACCTTC
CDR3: CSANSGGIYGYTF

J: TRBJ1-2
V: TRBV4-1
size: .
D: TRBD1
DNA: TGCGCCAGCAGCCAAGAAACAGGGGGCCCCTATGGCTACACCTTC
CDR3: CASSQETGGPYGYTF

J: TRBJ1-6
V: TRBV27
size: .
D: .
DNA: TGTGCCAGCAGTTTAAGGGCCGAGACGCCGGTCAATAATTCACCCCTCCACTTT
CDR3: CASSLRAETPVNNSPLHF

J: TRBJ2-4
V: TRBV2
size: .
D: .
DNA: TGTGCCAGCAGTGAATCGAGCAGGGTTCAGTACTTC
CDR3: CASSESSRVQYF

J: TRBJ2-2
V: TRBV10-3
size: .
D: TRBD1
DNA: TGTGCCATCAGTCCATCGGGACAGCAGACCGGGGAGCTGTTTTTT
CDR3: CAISPSGQQTGELFF

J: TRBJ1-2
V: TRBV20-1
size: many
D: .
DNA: TGCAGTGCTAGAGACGGGATTAACTATGGCTACACCTTC
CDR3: CSARDGINYGYTF

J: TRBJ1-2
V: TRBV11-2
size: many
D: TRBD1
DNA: TGTGCCAGCAGCTTAATTGGGGGACAGGTGTATGGCTACACCTTC
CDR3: CASSLIGGQVYGYTF

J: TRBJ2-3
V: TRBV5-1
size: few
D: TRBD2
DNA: TGCGCCAGCAGCGCACTAGCGGCCACAGATACGCAGTATTTT
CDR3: CASSALAATDTQYF

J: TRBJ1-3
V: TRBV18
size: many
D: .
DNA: TGTGCCAGCTCAGCGGACAGCTCTATCTCTGGAAACACCATATATTTT
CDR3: CASSADSSISGNTIYF

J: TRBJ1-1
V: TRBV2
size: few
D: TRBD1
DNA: TGTGCCAGCTACGACCAAAGGGGGCGGGAAGCTTTCTTT
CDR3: CASYDQRGREAFF

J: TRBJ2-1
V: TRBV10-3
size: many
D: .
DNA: TGTGCCATCAGTGACCAGGGAGTCTCCTACAATGAGCAGTTCTTC
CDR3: CAISDQGVSYNEQFF

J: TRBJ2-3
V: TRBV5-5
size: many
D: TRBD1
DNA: TGTGCCAGCAGCTTTACGGGACAGACAACAGATACGCAGTATTTT
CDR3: CASSFTGQTTDTQYF

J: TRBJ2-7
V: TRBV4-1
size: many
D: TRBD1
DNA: TGCGCCAGCAGCCCAGACAGGGGGCGACGCGAGCAGTACTTC
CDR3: CASSPDRGRREQYF

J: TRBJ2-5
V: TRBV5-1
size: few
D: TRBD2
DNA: TGCGCCAGCAGCCCCCGGGGGGGCTTAGGGGAGACCCAGTACTTC
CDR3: CASSPRGGLGETQYF

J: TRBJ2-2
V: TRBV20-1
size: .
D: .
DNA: TGCAGTGCTAGTCACCCTCGGGGCACCGGGGAGCTGTTTTTT
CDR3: CSASHPRGTGELFF

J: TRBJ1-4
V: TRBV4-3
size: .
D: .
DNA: TGCGCCAGCAGCCAATGGCCAGTTAAAACTAATGAAAAACTGTTTTTT
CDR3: CASSQWPVKTNEKLFF

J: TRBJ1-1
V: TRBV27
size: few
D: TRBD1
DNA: TGTGCCAGCAGTTTATATGGGACAGACTCAAGGTCTGAAGCTTTCTTT
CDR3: CASSLYGTDSRSEAFF

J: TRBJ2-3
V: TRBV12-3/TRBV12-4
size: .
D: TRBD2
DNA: TGTGCCAGCAGTCGGTCTAGCGGGGGGGCCATCCCAGATACGCAGTATTTT
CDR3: CASSRSSGGAIPDTQYF

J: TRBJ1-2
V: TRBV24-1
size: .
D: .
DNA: TGTGCCACCTCTGCGGATAACTATGGCTACACCTTC
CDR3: CATSADNYGYTF

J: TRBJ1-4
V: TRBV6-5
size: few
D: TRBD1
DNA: TGTGCCAGCACCCAACAGGGGACTAATGAAAAACTGTTTTTT
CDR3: CASTQQGTNEKLFF

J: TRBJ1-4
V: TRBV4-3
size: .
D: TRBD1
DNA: TGCGCCAGCAGCCAAGATTTGGGACAGGGAGGTGAAAAACTGTTTTTT
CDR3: CASSQDLGQGGEKLFF

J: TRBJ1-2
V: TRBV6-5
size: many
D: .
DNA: TGTGCCAGCAGTTACTATTCAGGGTTGCACGGAGGCTACACCTTC
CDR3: CASSYYSGLHGGYTF

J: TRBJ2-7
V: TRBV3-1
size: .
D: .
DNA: TGTGCCAGCAGCTTTGGGACTGCAGCCTACGAGCAGTACTTC
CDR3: CASSFGTAAYEQYF

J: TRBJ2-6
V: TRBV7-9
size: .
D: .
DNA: TGTGCCAGCAGCTTTACCTACTCTGGGGCCAACGTCCTGACTTTC
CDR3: CASSFTYSGANVLTF

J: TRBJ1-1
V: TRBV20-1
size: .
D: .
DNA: TGCAGTGCTGCGGGGAACACTGAAGCTTTCTTT
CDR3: CSAAGNTEAFF

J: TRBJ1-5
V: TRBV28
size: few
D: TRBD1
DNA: TGTGCCAGCAGTTTTGAGAGACAGGGGAGCAATCAGCCCCAGCATTTT
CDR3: CASSFERQGSNQPQHF

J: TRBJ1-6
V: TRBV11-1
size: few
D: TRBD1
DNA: TGTGCCAGCAGCCTTAGTCGGGACAGGGGCCAATCACCCCTCCACTTT
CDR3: CASSLSRDRGQSPLHF

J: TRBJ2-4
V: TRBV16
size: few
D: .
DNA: TGTGCCAGCAGCCAAACGGGGACAGCCAAAAACATTCAGTACTTC
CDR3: CASSQTGTAKNIQYF

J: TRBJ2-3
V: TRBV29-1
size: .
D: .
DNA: TGCAGCTCTACTACGGGGCTGGGGACCACAGATACGCGGTATTTT
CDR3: CSSTTGLGTTDTRYF

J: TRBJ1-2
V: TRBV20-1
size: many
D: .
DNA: TGCAGTGCTAGAGATGAGGGGTACAGCATGAACTATGGCTACACCTTC
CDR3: CSARDEGYSMNYGYTF

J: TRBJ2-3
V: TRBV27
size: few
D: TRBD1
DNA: TGTGCCAGCAGTCCCCGGACAGGCGAATACACAGATACGCAGTATTTT
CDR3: CASSPRTGEYTDTQYF

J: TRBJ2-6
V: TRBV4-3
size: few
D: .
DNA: TGCGCCAGCAGCCAAGATAACTCTCTTACTGGGGCCAACGTCCTGACTTTC
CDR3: CASSQDNSLTGANVLTF

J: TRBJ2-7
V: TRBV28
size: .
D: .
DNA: TGTGCCAGCAGACCAACAGGGCGCCCTGACGAGCAGTACTTC
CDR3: CASRPTGRPDEQYF

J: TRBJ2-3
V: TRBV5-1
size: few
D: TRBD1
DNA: TGCGCCAGCAGCTCCGGACAGGGCCGAGGCACAGATACGCAGTATTTT
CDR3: CASSSGQGRGTDTQYF

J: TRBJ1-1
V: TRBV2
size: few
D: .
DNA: TGTGCCAGCAGTGAAGCGTTTTTCAGGGAGGCTTTCTTT
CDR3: CASSEAFFREAFF

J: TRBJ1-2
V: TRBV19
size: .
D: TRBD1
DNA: TGTGCCAGTAGTATGTCTCCCGAGGGGGCAGCAGGCTACACCTTC
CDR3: CASSMSPEGAAGYTF

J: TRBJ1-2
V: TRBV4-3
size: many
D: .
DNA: TGCGCCAGCAGCCCGTACAGGGATAACTATGGCTACACCTTC
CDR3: CASSPYRDNYGYTF

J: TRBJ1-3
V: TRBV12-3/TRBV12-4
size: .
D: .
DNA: TGTGCCAGCAGTTTAATCCCGAAGGGTGGAAACACCATATATTTT
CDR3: CASSLIPKGGNTIYF

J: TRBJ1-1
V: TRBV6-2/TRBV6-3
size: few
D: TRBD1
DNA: TGTGCCAGCAGTTACCTCACGACAGGGGGCCAAGCTTTCTTT
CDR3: CASSYLTTGGQAFF

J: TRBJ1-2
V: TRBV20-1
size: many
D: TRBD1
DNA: TGCAGTGCTAGAGATCGGGACAGGGAAGGAGTAAACTATGGCTACACCTTC
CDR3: CSARDRDREGVNYGYTF

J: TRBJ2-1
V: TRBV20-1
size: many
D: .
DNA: TGCAGTGCAGGATTGGCAGGTGGAAGCAATGAGCAGTTCTTC
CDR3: CSAGLAGGSNEQFF